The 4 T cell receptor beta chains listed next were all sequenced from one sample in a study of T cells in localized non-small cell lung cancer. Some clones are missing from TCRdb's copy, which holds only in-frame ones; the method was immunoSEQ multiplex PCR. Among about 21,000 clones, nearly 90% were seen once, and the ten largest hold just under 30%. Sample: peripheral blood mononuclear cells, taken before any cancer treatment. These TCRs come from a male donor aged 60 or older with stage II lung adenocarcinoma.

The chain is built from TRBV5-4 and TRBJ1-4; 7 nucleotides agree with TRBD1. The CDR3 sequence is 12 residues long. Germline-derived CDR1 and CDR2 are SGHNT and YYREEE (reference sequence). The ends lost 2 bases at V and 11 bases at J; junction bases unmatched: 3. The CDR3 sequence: CASSLTGEKLFF. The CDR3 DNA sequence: TGTGCCAGCAGCTTAACAGGGGAGAAACTGTTTTTT. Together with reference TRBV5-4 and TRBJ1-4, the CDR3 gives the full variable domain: ETGVTQSPTHLIKTRGQQVTLRCSSQSGHNTVSWYQQALGQGPQFIFQYYREEENGRGNFPPRFSGLQFPNYSSELNVNALELDDSALYLCASSLTGEKLFFGSGTQLSVL.

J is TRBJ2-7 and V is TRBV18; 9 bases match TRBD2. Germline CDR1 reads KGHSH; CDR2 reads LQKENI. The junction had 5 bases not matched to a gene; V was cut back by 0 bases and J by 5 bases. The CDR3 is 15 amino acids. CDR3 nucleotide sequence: TGTGCCAGCTCACCACCAGTTAGCGGGAGCAACGAGCAGTACTTC. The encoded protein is CASSPPVSGSNEQYF.

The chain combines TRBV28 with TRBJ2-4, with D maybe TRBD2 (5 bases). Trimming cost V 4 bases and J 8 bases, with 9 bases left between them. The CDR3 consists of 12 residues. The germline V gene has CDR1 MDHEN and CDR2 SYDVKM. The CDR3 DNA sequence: TGTGCCAGCAGTTCTGGAGGCTACATTCAGTACTTC. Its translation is CASSSGGYIQYF.

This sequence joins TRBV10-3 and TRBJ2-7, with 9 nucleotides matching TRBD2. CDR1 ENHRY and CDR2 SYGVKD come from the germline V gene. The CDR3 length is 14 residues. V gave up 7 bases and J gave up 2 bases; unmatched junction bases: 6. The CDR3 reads CAIKAGGGPYEQYF. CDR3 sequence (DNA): TGTGCCATCAAGGCGGGGGGGGGCCCCTACGAGCAGTACTTC.